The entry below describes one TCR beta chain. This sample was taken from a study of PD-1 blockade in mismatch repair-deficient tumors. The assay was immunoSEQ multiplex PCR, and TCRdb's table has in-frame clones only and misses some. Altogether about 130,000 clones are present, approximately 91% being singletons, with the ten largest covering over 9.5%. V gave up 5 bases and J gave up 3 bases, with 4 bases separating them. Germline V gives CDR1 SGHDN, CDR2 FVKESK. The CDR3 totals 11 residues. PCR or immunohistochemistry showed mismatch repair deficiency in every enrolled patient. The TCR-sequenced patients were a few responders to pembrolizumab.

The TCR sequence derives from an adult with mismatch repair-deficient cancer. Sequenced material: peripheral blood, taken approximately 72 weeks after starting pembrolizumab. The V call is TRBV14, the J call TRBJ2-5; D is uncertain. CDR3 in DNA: TGTGCCAGCAGCAGAAAAGAGACCCAGTACTTC. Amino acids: CASSRKETQYF.